Following are 10 T cell receptor beta chains from one sample sequenced in a study of blood T cell repertoires in COVID-19. The protocol was immunoSEQ multiplex PCR, while the TCRdb copy is restricted to in-frame clones and leaves out a portion. The sample carries some 240,000 clones, approximately 78% recorded once. Sequenced sample: peripheral blood. The receptors were gathered from a woman aged 55-70 years with active or convalescent COVID-19.

This sequence joins TRBV5-1 and TRBJ2-5; 8 bases are shared with TRBD2. V lost 4 bases to trimming and J lost 4 bases; unmatched junction nucleotides: 15. This CDR3 contains 17 residues. From germline, CDR1 is SGHRS and CDR2 YFSETQ. For the CDR3, the DNA is TGCGCCAGCAGCCGGGGGGATAGCGGGGCTGCGGTAGAGACCCAGTACTTC. It specifies CASSRGDSGAAVETQYF.

V is TRBV7-2 and J is TRBJ1-6; no definite D call. CDR1 is SGHTA and CDR2 is FQGNSA in the germline V gene. V gave up 5 bases and J gave up 7 bases, with 12 bases separating them. The CDR3 totals 14 residues. The CDR3 spells CASSPGIQNSPLHF. DNA for the CDR3: TGTGCCAGCAGCCCCGGGATCCAAAATTCACCCCTCCACTTT.

Written as DNA, the CDR3 is TGTGCCAGCAGTTACGGCTCACGTACCGGGGAGCTGTTTTTT. Its translation: CASSYGSRTGELFF. The chain uses TRBV6-6 and TRBJ2-2; D unresolved. CDR3 length: 14 amino acids. CDR1 and CDR2 from the germline V gene are MNHNY and SVGAGI (reference sequence). V dropped 2 bases and J dropped 5 bases, with 9 bases sitting between them.

The genes are TRBV6-2 or TRBV6-3 and TRBJ2-7; 9 bases match TRBD1. Germline V gene data show CDR1 as MNHEY and CDR2 as SVGEGT. Trimming removed 6 bases from V and 4 bases from J; junction bases left unmatched: 4. The CDR3 runs to 13 residues. The CDR3: CASSRDRDYEQYF. DNA for the CDR3: TGTGCCAGCAGCAGGGACAGGGATTACGAGCAGTACTTC.

V is TRBV6-2 or TRBV6-3 and J is TRBJ1-5, with TRBD1 identical over 7 bases. V shed 0 bases, J shed 4 bases, and the junction held 0 bases outside the gene matches. The CDR3 totals 14 residues. Germline V gene sequence: CDR1 MNHEY, CDR2 SVGEGT. CDR3 sequence reads: CASSYSRGNQPQHF. The CDR3, as DNA: TGTGCCAGCAGTTACTCCAGGGGGAATCAGCCCCAGCATTTT.

This chain links TRBV6-2 or TRBV6-3 with TRBJ2-1; D is perhaps TRBD2 (6 bases). V lost 5 bases to trimming and J lost 1 base, with 18 bases between them. The CDR3 covers 17 residues. Looked up from germline, CDR1 is MNHEY and CDR2 is SVGEGT. CDR3 in amino acids: CASSSLGEEGSYNEQFF. CDR3 sequence (DNA): TGTGCCAGCAGTAGCCTTGGGGAGGAGGGGTCCTACAATGAGCAGTTCTTC.

This chain uses TRBV6-2 or TRBV6-3 with TRBJ1-1; D remains ambiguous. Germline values: CDR1 MNHEY, CDR2 SVGEGT. Trimming stripped 2 bases from V and 3 bases from J, with 13 bases between. The CDR3 runs 15 residues. The CDR3 sequence is CASSYPPGHYTEAFF. The DNA for the CDR3 is TGTGCCAGCAGTTACCCCCCAGGTCATTACACTGAAGCTTTCTTT.

The chain is built from TRBV19 and TRBJ1-2, with TRBD1 matching over 11 bases. The CDR3 runs to 15 residues. V gave up 5 bases and J gave up 7 bases; unmatched junction bases: 9. Germline V lookup: CDR1 LNHDA, CDR2 SQIVND (reference sequence). The CDR3 coding sequence is TGTGCCAGTAGTCTTCGGACAGGGGGCGCGGGTGGCTACACCTTC. Translating gives CASSLRTGGAGGYTF.

The chain carries TRBV5-1 and TRBJ1-2; D not resolved. Trimming took off 0 bases at V and 4 bases at J, with 4 bases between the two ends. The CDR3 sequence is 12 residues long. CDR1 and CDR2 from the germline V gene are SGHRS and YFSETQ. The CDR3 protein is CASSLEPYGYTF. The CDR3 DNA is TGCGCCAGCAGCTTGGAGCCCTATGGCTACACCTTC.

The chain joins TRBV5-4 to TRBJ2-7; 7 bases map to TRBD1. Germline V gene data show CDR1 as SGHNT and CDR2 as YYREEE (reference sequence). V dropped 4 bases and J dropped 4; count of bases not matched to a gene: 11. There are 15 residues in the CDR3. CDR3 in amino acids: CASSDGPGQHYEQYF. As DNA, the CDR3 is TGTGCCAGCAGCGATGGACCGGGACAGCATTACGAGCAGTACTTC.